These 25 T cell receptor beta chains were sequenced from one sample in a study of T cell responses to AZD1222 COVID-19 vaccine. Libraries were prepared by immunoSEQ multiplex PCR; TCRdb keeps only in-frame clonotypes and omits some of them. The sample lists 200,000 to 250,000 clones; roughly 91% were seen once. The specimen was peripheral blood, collected on day 0 of MenACWY control vaccination. Receptor source: an adult in good health.

The chain carries TRBV5-1 and TRBJ2-2; D remains unclear. Germline V gene sequence: CDR1 SGHRS, CDR2 YFSETQ. Trimming removed 5 bases at V and 7 bases at J, with 6 bases between. There are 11 residues in the CDR3. The CDR3 loop reads CASRLGGELFF. CDR3 DNA: TGCGCCAGCAGGCTGGGCGGGGAGCTGTTTTTT.

The chain combines TRBV5-1 with TRBJ2-1; the D call may be TRBD1 or TRBD2 (6 bases each). With 0 bases removed from V and 13 bases from J, the gap between germline ends came to 11 bases. This CDR3 comprises 12 residues. Looked up from germline, CDR1 is SGHRS and CDR2 is YFSETQ. The DNA of the CDR3 is TGCGCCAGCAGCTTGGGCAGGGGAGGACAGTTCTTC. It specifies CASSLGRGGQFF.

V gene TRBV11-2 combines with J gene TRBJ1-1, with D maybe TRBD1 (5 bases). Trimming pared 4 bases from V and 6 bases from J, leaving 21 bases between. Germline V gene lookup returns CDR1 SGHAT and CDR2 FQNNGV. This CDR3 spans 16 amino acids. CDR3 nucleotide sequence: TGTGCCAGCAGCTGGACCAGCCGCCGGGGGTCGGCTGAAGCTTTCTTT. Translation: CASSWTSRRGSAEAFF.

This clone was detected once. CDR3: CASSLKSLARTDTQYF. Written as DNA, the CDR3 is TGTGCCAGCAGCTTGAAGTCACTAGCCCGCACAGATACGCAGTATTTT. This sequence joins TRBV5-6 and TRBJ2-3; tentative D call: TRBD2 (6 bases). The CDR3 is 16 residues long. The V end lost 1 base, the J end lost 1 base, and 13 bases lay between the germline ends. Germline lookup yields CDR1 SGHDT and CDR2 YYEEEE.

The genes are TRBV5-1 and TRBJ2-7; TRBD2 agrees at 7 bases. Trimming removed 0 bases from V and 3 bases from J; junction bases left unmatched: 6. Germline values: CDR1 SGHRS, CDR2 YFSETQ. The CDR3 has 15 amino acids. CDR3 nucleotides: TGCGCCAGCAGCTTGGACCGGACGGGGGGCTACGAGCAGTACTTC. It translates to CASSLDRTGGYEQYF.

The J gene is TRBJ1-2, the V gene TRBV30; the D is unclear. Trimming pared 3 bases from V and 1 base from J, leaving 12 bases between. The CDR3 is 14 residues long. Germline lookup yields CDR1 GTSNPN and CDR2 SVGIG (reference sequence). The CDR3 is CAWRIPFDNYGYTF. The DNA of the CDR3 is TGTGCCTGGAGAATCCCTTTTGATAACTATGGCTACACCTTC.

This clone was detected only once. The rearrangement links TRBV3-1 (or the pseudogene TRBV3-2) to TRBJ1-2; no reliable D call. Trimming removed 1 base at V and 8 bases at J, with 8 bases between. The CDR3 is made up of 12 amino acids. Looked up from germline, CDR1 is LGHDT and CDR2 is YNNKEL (reference sequence). CDR3: CASSQGGRGYTF. DNA of the CDR3: TGTGCCAGCAGCCAAGGGGGTAGGGGCTACACCTTC.

The rearrangement uses TRBV4-1 and TRBJ1-5; 7 bases line up with TRBD1. CDR3 length: 17 residues. CDR1 and CDR2 (germline): MGHRA, YSYEKL. V was pared by 4 bases and J by 0 bases, with 9 bases of the junction left unmatched. The DNA of the CDR3 is TGCGCCAGCAGCCGGGCCGTTGGGACAGATAGCAATCAGCCCCAGCATTTT. Translating gives CASSRAVGTDSNQPQHF.

The rearrangement uses TRBV28 and TRBJ1-2; 9 bases are shared with TRBD1. Germline CDR1 MDHEN, CDR2 SYDVKM. The CDR3 contains 13 residues. V shed 5 bases and J 8 bases; nucleotides not matched to a gene: 6. Here the CDR3 DNA reads TGTGCCAGCAGTCCGGACAGGGGAGGCGGCTACACCTTC. Amino acid sequence: CASSPDRGGGYTF.

The CDR3 sequence is CAWSVRAEAFF. CDR3 DNA: TGTGCCTGGAGTGTTCGGGCTGAAGCTTTCTTT. V and J are TRBV30 and TRBJ1-1; D not resolved. This CDR3 is built from 11 residues. CDR1 is GTSNPN and CDR2 is SVGIG in the germline V gene (reference sequence). Trimming removed 0 bases from V and 6 bases from J, with 5 bases in between.

The genes are TRBV6-5 and TRBJ1-1; 8 nucleotides line up with TRBD1. CDR1 and CDR2 (germline): MNHEY, SVGAGI. V shed 2 bases, J shed 13 bases, and the junction held 3 bases outside the gene matches. This CDR3 spans 11 amino acids. For the CDR3, the DNA is TGTGCCAGCAGTTACGGACAGGGCTTTTTCTTT. Translation: CASSYGQGFFF.

The sample holds one count of this clone. The sample contains more than one DNA sequence encoding this CDR3. J is TRBJ1-1 and V is TRBV6-5; D unclear. This CDR3 has 14 amino acids. Germline CDR1 reads MNHEY; CDR2 reads SVGAGI. Trimming pared 6 bases from V and 2 bases from J, leaving 13 bases between. Here the CDR3 reads CASRRTGTNTEAFF. The DNA for the CDR3 is TGTGCCAGCAGGCGGACTGGAACCAACACTGAAGCTTTCTTT.

This clone was counted a single time. This chain's CDR3 is CATSSPPGSLVSGEKLFF. CDR3 nucleotide sequence: TGTGCCACCAGCAGTCCCCCGGGATCCCTCGTCTCAGGGGAAAAACTGTTTTTT. The chain couples TRBV15 to TRBJ1-4; D is perhaps TRBD1 (5 bases). This CDR3 comprises 18 residues. V was shortened by 3 bases and J by 8 bases, with 25 bases between the two germline ends. The germline V gene encodes CDR1 LNHNV and CDR2 YYDKDF (reference sequence).

J is TRBJ1-3 and V is TRBV11-2, with 7 bases aligning to TRBD1. Germline V gene data show CDR1 as SGHAT and CDR2 as FQNNGV. CDR3 size: 12 residues. J lost 4 bases, V lost 8 bases, and 2 bases had no gene match. The CDR3 DNA follows: TGTGCCAGCCAGGGGGTGGGAAACACCATATATTTT. Its protein is CASQGVGNTIYF.

V usage is TRBV6-2 or TRBV6-3 and J usage is TRBJ1-5; D unresolved. Germline CDR1 MNHEY, CDR2 SVGEGT. V dropped 6 bases and J dropped 10 bases, with 25 bases sitting between them. The CDR3 runs to 16 residues. CDR3 protein: CASSPARSAGGQPQHF. The CDR3, as DNA: TGTGCCAGCAGCCCCGCGAGGTCCGCGGGTGGTCAACCCCAGCATTTT.

V gene TRBV27 combines with J gene TRBJ1-3; D gene unclear. This CDR3 spans 13 amino acids. The germline V gene encodes CDR1 MNHEY and CDR2 SMNVEV (reference sequence). V was pared by 5 bases and J by 0 bases, with 5 bases between. Here the CDR3 reads CASSANSGNTIYF. As DNA, the CDR3 is TGTGCCAGCAGTGCAAACTCTGGAAACACCATATATTTT.

This chain joins TRBV28 and TRBJ2-3; the D gene could be TRBD1 or TRBD2 (5 bases each). CDR1 is MDHEN and CDR2 is SYDVKM in the germline V gene. This CDR3 is 15 amino acids long. Trimming cost V 2 bases and J 1 base, with 10 bases left between them. CDR3 coding DNA: TGTGCCAGCAGTTTAGGGGGTTTGGGCACAGATACGCAGTATTTT. Protein sequence: CASSLGGLGTDTQYF.

A note on this clone: A read error may account for a junction end that differs from germline. V gene TRBV19 combines with J gene TRBJ1-2, with D possibly being TRBD1 (5 bases). CDR1 is LNHDA and CDR2 is SQIVND in the germline V gene (reference sequence). The CDR3 loop spans 15 amino acids. CDR3 loop: CASSIAVREYYGYTF. CDR3 nucleotides: TGTGCCAGTAGTATAGCTGTCAGGGAATACTACGGCTACACCTTC.

The rearrangement uses TRBV7-2 and TRBJ2-3; 8 nucleotides match TRBD1. J gave up 7 bases and V 5 bases, and 11 bases lay outside the gene matches. The germline CDR1 and CDR2 sequences are SGHTA and FQGNSA. The CDR3 loop spans 15 amino acids. CDR3 coding DNA: TGTGCCAGCAGCGAGACAGGGGCCCTGGGACATACGCAGTATTTT. Translated: CASSETGALGHTQYF.

The genes are TRBV19 and TRBJ1-5; D ambiguous. Per the germline V gene, CDR1 is LNHDA and CDR2 is SQIVND (reference sequence). The CDR3 is made up of 15 amino acids. V lost 3 bases to trimming and J lost 0 bases, with 9 bases between them. For the CDR3, the DNA is TGTGCCAGTAGTATCGTAAGCGATAGCAATCAGCCCCAGCATTTT. Its translation: CASSIVSDSNQPQHF.

The J gene is TRBJ1-1, the V gene TRBV5-1; D may be TRBD1 (5 bases). The CDR3 has 15 amino acids. Germline loops: CDR1 SGHRS, CDR2 YFSETQ. Trimming took 4 bases from V and 1 from J, leaving 14 bases between them. The CDR3 bases are TGCGCCAGCAGCCCTCCGGGGGGAGAGAACACTGAAGCTTTCTTT. As protein: CASSPPGGENTEAFF.

The V and J genes are TRBV12-3 or TRBV12-4 and TRBJ1-4; D unclear. The V gene lost 8 bases and the J gene lost 6 bases, with 13 bases spanning the gap. The CDR3 is made up of 13 amino acids. The CDR3 DNA sequence: TGTGCCAGCGGGCGGAACGGGGATGAAAAACTGTTTTTT. As protein: CASGRNGDEKLFF.

The chain links TRBV5-1 to TRBJ1-2, with 7 bases matching TRBD1. CDR1 and CDR2 from the germline V gene are SGHRS and YFSETQ. CDR3 length: 14 residues. The J segment lost 8 bases and the V segment lost 0 bases, leaving 7 bases of the junction unmatched. CDR3 region: CASSLGNRGMGYTF. CDR3 coding DNA: TGCGCCAGCAGCTTGGGAAACAGGGGAATGGGCTACACCTTC.

The gene calls are TRBV6-5 and TRBJ1-5; TRBD1 might be the D (5 bases). CDR3 length equals 13 residues. V was trimmed by 8 bases and J by 5 bases, leaving 13 bases between them. In germline, CDR1 is MNHEY, CDR2 SVGAGI. The CDR3 loop reads CASEEAGHQPQHF. In DNA, the CDR3 is TGTGCCAGCGAGGAAGCAGGGCATCAGCCCCAGCATTTT.

The chain joins TRBV28 to TRBJ2-5, with D possibly being TRBD1 or TRBD2 (7 bases each). Germline CDR1 is MDHEN and CDR2 is SYDVKM. The CDR3 is 16 residues long. V gave up 3 bases and J gave up 1 base, with 15 bases separating them. The CDR3 DNA reads TGTGCCAGCAGTTTCTCGACCAGGGGGGGCCAAGAGACCCAGTACTTC. Translation gives CASSFSTRGGQETQYF.